This record concerns one TCR beta chain sequence. The data were taken from a study of control samples from healthy donors and cancer patients. Profiling relied on immunoSEQ multiplex PCR, and the TCRdb table lists in-frame clones only, not all of them. This table has some 150,000 clones, more than 85% appearing once. CDR3 length: 15 amino acids. Trimming took off 4 bases at V and 3 bases at J, with 13 bases between the two ends. Germline CDR1 and CDR2: WSHSY and SAAADI. The chain recombines TRBV10-2 with TRBJ1-5, with unresolved D. The source of this sequence is a young man in good health. The sequencing sample was made of blood. Here the CDR3 reads CASSVEGNVNQPQHF. The DNA of the CDR3 is TGCGCCAGCAGTGTGGAGGGTAATGTCAATCAGCCCCAGCATTTT.